The entry below gives a single T cell receptor (beta chain) sequence along with its context. Its matching antigen is unknown. This entry comes from a study of a mutant IDH1 vaccine in newly diagnosed glioma. Study results and limitations: Pseudoprogression seemed unlinked to shifts in top peripheral T cell clonotypes. Immune responses arising from the vaccine appeared in about 93% of patients.

The data were produced by immunoSEQ multiplex PCR, yet TCRdb's version contains in-frame clones alone and is incomplete. This table holds tens of thousands of clones, around 78% found once. Time point reported: week 11, during vaccination. Topical imiquimod accompanied each vaccine dose, which consisted of 300 ug of mutant IDH1 20-mer peptide. New WHO grade 3 or 4 astrocytomas that were IDH1-mutant and ATRX-lost had been found in donors. Germline assignment: CDR1 SNHLY and CDR2 FYNNEI. V was clipped by 6 bases and J by 8 bases; unmatched bases: 5. There are 12 residues in the CDR3. The clonotype originates from a young man with glioma. This chain links TRBV2 with TRBJ1-2; 8 nucleotides align to TRBD1. The sequencing used PBMCs, collected from a glioma patient whose treatment included an IDH1 peptide vaccine. The CDR3 sequence is CASRGQGWGYTF. The CDR3 bases are TGTGCCAGCAGAGGACAGGGCTGGGGCTACACCTTC.